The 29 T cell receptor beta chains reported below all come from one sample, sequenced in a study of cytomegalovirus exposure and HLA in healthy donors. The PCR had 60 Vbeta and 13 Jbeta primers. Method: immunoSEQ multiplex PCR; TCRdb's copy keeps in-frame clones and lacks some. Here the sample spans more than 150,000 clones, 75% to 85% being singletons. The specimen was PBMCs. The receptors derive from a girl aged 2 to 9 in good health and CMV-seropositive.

The DNA of the CDR3 is TGTGCCAGCCGTGGACAGGGTGGCACCGGGGAGCTGTTTTTT. It translates to CASRGQGGTGELFF. The chain carries TRBV28 and TRBJ2-2; 8 nucleotides line up with TRBD1. CDR1 MDHEN and CDR2 SYDVKM come from the germline V gene. V gave up 8 bases and J gave up 4 bases; unmatched junction bases: 6. This CDR3 has 14 amino acids.

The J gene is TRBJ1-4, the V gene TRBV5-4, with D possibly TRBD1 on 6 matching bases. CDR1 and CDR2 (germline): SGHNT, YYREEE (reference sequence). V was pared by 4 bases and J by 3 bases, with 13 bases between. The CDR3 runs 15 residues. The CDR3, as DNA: TGTGCCAGCAGCACAAGCACAGGGCCTAATGAAAAACTGTTTTTT. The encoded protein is CASSTSTGPNEKLFF.

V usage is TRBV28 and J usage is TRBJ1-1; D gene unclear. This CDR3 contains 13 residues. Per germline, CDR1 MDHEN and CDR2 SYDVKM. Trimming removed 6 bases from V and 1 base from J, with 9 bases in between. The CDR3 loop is CASSLRGNTEAFF. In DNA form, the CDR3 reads TGTGCCAGCAGCCTCAGAGGGAACACTGAAGCTTTCTTT.

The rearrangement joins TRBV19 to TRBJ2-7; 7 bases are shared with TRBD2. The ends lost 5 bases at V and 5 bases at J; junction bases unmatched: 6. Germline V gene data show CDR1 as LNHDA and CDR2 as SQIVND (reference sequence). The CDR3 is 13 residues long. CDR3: CASSPRGEHEQYF. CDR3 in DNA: TGTGCCAGTAGTCCCCGGGGGGAGCACGAGCAGTACTTC.

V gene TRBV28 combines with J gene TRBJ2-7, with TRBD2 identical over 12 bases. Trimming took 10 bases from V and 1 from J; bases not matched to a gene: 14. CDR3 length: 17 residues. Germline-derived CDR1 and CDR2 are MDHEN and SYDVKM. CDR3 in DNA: TGTGCCACTCGGGAGCTAGCGGGAGGGCCAGGTTCCTACGAGCAGTACTTC. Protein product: CATRELAGGPGSYEQYF.

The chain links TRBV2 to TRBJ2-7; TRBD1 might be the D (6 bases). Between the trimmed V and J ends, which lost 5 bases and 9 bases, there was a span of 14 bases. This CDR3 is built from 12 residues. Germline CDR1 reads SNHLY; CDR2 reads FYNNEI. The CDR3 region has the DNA TGTGCCAGCAGTTCCCATGGGACAATGCAGTACTTC. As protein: CASSSHGTMQYF.

The CDR3 nucleotides are TGTGCCAGCAGCGTAGGAGGAGGCGATGAGCAGTTCTTC. It yields the protein CASSVGGGDEQFF. The chain couples TRBV9 to TRBJ2-1; perhaps TRBD2 as D (5 bases). This CDR3 contains 13 residues. Trimming pared 0 bases from V and 8 bases from J, leaving 9 bases between. CDR1 SGDLS and CDR2 YYNGEE come from the germline V gene.

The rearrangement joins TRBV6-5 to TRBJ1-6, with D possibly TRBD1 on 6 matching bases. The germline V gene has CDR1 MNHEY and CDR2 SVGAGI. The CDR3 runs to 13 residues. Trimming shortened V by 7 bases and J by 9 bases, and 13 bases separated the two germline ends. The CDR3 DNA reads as TGTGCCAGCACACTCACCAGGGGTTCACCCCTCCACTTT. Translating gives CASTLTRGSPLHF.

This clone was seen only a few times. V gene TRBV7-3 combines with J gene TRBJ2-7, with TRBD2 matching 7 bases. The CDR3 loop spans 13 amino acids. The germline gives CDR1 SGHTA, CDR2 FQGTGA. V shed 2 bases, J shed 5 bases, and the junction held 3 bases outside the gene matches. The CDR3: CASSLAGVDEQYF. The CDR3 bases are TGTGCCAGCAGCTTAGCGGGGGTCGACGAGCAGTACTTC.

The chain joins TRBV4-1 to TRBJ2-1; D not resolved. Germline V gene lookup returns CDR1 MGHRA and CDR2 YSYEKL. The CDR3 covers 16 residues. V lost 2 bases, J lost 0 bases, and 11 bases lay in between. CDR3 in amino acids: CASSQKTQASYNEQFF. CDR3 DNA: TGCGCCAGCAGCCAAAAAACCCAAGCCTCCTACAATGAGCAGTTCTTC.

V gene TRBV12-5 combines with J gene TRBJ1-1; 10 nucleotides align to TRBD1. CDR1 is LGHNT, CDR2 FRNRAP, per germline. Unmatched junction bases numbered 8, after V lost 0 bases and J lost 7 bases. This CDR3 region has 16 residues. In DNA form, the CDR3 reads TGTGCTAGTGGTTTGGTACACGACAGGGGGCCGGTTGAAGCTTTCTTT. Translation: CASGLVHDRGPVEAFF.

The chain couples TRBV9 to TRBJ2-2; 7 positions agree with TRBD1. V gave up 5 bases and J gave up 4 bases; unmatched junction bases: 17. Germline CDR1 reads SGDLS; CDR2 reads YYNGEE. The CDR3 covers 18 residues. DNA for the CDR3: TGTGCCAGCAGTCAGTCCCGATCAGGGGGATCATTCACCGGGGAGCTGTTTTTT. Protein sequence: CASSQSRSGGSFTGELFF. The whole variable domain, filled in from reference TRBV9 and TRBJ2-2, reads DSGVTQTPKHLITATGQRVTLRCSPRSGDLSVYWYQQSLDQGLQFLIQYYNGEERAKGNILERFSAQQFPDLHSELNLSSLELGDSALYFCASSQSRSGGSFTGELFFGEGSRLTVL.

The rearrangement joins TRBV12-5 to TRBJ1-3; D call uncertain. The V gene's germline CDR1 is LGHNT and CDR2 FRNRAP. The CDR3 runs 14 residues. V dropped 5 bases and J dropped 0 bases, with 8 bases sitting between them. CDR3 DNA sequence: TGTGCTAGTGGTCCGGACTCCTCTGGAAACACCATATATTTT. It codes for CASGPDSSGNTIYF.

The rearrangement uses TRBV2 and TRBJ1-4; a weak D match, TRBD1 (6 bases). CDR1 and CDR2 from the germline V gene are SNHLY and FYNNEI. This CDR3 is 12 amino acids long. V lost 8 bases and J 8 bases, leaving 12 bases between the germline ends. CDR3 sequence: CASGQMREKLFF. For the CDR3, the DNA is TGTGCCAGCGGACAGATGCGGGAAAAACTGTTTTTT.

Here the CDR3 reads CASSQLLPTDSPYEQYF. CDR3 coding DNA: TGCGCCAGCAGCCAATTATTACCGACAGATTCTCCCTACGAGCAGTACTTC. The chain carries TRBV4-1 and TRBJ2-7; weak D call: TRBD1 (5 bases). Trimming stripped 2 bases from V and 2 bases from J, with 19 bases between. This CDR3 is 17 amino acids long. CDR1 is MGHRA and CDR2 is YSYEKL in the germline V gene.

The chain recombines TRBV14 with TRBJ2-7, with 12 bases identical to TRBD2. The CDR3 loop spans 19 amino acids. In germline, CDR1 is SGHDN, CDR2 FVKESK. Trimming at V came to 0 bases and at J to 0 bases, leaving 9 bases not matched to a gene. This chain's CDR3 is CASSQDFVLAGGVSYEQYF. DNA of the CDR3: TGTGCCAGCAGCCAAGATTTTGTGCTAGCGGGGGGGGTCTCCTACGAGCAGTACTTC.

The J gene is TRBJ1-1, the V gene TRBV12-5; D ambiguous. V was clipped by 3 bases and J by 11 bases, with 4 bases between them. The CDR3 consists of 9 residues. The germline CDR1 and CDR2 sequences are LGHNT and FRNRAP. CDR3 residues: CASGFEAFF. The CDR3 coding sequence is TGTGCTAGTGGTTTTGAGGCTTTCTTT.

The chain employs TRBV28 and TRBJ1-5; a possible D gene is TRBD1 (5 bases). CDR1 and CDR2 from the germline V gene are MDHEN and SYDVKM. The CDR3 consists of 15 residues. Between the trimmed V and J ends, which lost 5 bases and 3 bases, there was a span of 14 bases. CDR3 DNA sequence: TGTGCCAGCAGTGACCCAGGAGGGGTCAATCAGCCCCAGCATTTT. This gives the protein CASSDPGGVNQPQHF.

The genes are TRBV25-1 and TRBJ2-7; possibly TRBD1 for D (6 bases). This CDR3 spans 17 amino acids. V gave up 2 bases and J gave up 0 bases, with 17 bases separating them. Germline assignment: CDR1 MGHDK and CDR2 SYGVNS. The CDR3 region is CASSEPLSPTGSYEQYF. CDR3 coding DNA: TGTGCCAGCAGTGAACCCCTGTCTCCGACAGGCTCCTACGAGCAGTACTTC.

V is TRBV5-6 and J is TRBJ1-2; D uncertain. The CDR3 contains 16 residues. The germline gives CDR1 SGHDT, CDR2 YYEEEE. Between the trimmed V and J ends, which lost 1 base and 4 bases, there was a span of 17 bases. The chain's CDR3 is CASSLMSGWSRYGYTF. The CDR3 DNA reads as TGTGCCAGCAGCTTGATGTCGGGATGGTCGCGCTATGGCTACACCTTC.

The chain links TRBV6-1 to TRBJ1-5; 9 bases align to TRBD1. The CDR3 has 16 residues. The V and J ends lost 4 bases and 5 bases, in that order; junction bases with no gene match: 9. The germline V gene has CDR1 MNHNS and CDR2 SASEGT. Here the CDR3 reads CASSGITGGAYQPQHF. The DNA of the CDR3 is TGTGCCAGCAGTGGAATCACAGGGGGCGCCTATCAGCCCCAGCATTTT.

The CDR3 sequence is CASTGISRTDTQYF. CDR3 DNA: TGTGCCAGCACAGGGATCAGTAGGACAGATACGCAGTATTTT. The V and J genes are TRBV11-3 and TRBJ2-3; TRBD1 might be the D (5 bases). This CDR3 is 14 amino acids long. Germline CDR1 reads SGHNT; CDR2 reads YENEEA. V gave up 7 bases and J gave up 3 bases, with 14 bases separating them.

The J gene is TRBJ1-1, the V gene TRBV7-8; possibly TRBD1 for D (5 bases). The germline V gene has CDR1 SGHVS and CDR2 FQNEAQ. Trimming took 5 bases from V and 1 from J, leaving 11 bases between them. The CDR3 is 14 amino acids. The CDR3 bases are TGTGCCAGCAGCCTGGGCGGGGGGAACACTGAAGCTTTCTTT. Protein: CASSLGGGNTEAFF.

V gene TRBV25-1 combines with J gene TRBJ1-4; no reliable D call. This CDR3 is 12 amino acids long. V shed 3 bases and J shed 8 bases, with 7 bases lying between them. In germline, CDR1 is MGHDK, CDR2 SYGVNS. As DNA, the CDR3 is TGTGCCAGCAGTGACTCAAGCGAAAAACTGTTTTTT. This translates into CASSDSSEKLFF.

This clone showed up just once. The CDR3 bases are TGTGCCAGCAGGACCCTAGCCTACGAGCAGTACTTC. Translating it yields CASRTLAYEQYF. The chain carries TRBV28 and TRBJ2-7; D unresolved. This CDR3 has 12 amino acids. The V gene lost 6 bases and the J gene lost 2 bases, with 8 bases spanning the gap. In germline, CDR1 is MDHEN, CDR2 SYDVKM.

CDR3 amino acids: CASSRERTIYNEQFF. Written as DNA, the CDR3 is TGTGCCAGCAGCCGTGAGCGGACCATCTACAATGAGCAGTTCTTC. The J gene is TRBJ2-1, the V gene TRBV11-1; a possible D gene is TRBD2 (5 bases). From germline, CDR1 is SGHAT and CDR2 FQDESV (reference sequence). The CDR3 is made up of 15 amino acids. Trimming took 5 bases from V and 3 from J, leaving 14 bases between them.

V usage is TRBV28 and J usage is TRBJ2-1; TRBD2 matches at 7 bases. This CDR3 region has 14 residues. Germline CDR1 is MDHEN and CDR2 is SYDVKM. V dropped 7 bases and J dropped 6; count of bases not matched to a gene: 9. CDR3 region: CASTLGGVSNEQFF. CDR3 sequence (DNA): TGTGCCAGCACCCTGGGAGGGGTCAGCAATGAGCAGTTCTTC.

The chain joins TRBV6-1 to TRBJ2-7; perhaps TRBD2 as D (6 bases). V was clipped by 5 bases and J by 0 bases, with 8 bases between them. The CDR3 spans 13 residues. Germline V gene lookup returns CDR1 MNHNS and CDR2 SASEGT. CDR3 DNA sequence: TGTGCCAGCAGTCTGACTAGCTCCTACGAGCAGTACTTC. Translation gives CASSLTSSYEQYF.

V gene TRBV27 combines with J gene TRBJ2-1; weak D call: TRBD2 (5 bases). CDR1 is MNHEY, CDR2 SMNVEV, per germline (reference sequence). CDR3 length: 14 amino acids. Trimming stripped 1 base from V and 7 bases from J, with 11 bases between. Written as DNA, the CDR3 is TGTGCCAGCAGTTTATTCCAGGAGGAAAATGAGCAGTTCTTC. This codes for CASSLFQEENEQFF.